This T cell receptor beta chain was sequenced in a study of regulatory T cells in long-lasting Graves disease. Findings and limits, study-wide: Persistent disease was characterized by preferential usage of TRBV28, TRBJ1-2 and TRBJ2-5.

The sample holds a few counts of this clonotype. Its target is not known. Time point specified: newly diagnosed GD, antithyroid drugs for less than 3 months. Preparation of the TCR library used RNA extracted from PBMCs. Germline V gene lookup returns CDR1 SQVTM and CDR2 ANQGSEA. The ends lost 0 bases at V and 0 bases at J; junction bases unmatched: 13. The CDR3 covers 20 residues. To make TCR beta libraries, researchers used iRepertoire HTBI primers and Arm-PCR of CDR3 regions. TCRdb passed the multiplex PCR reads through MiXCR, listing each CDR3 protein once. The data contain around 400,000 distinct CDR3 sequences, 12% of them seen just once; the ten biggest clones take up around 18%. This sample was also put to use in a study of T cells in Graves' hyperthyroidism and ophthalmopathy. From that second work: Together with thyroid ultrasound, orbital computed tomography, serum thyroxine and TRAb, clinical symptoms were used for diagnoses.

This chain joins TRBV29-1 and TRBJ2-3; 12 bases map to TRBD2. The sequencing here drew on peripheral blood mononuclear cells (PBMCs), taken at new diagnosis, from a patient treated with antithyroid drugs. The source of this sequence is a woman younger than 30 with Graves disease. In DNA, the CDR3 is TGCAGCGTTGAAGAGGCGACTAGCGGGAGCCCAAAGTTTAGCACAGATACGCAGTATTTT. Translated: CSVEEATSGSPKFSTDTQYF.